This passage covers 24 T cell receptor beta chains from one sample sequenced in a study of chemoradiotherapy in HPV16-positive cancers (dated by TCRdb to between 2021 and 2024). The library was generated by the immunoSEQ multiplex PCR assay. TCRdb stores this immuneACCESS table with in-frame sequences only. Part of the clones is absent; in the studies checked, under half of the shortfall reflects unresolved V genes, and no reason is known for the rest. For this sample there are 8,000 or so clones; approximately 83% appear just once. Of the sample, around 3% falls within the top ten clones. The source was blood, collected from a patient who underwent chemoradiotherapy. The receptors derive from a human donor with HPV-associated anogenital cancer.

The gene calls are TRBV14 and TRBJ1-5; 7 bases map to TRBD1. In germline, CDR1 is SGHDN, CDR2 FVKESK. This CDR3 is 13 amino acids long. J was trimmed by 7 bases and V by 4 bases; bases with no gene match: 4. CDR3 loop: CASSLLQGQPQHF. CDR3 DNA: TGTGCCAGCAGCCTCCTACAGGGGCAGCCCCAGCATTTT.

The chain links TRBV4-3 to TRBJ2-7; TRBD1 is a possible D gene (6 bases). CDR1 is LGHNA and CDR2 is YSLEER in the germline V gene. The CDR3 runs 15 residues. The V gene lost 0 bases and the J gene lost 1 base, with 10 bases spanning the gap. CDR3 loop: CASSQDQDRSYEQYF. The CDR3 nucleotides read TGCGCCAGCAGCCAAGATCAGGACAGATCCTACGAGCAGTACTTC.

CDR3 DNA sequence: TGTGCCAGCAGCTTGGTCCCACAGGTGGGCTATGGCTACACCTTC. Protein sequence: CASSLVPQVGYGYTF. The chain uses TRBV5-6 and TRBJ1-2; a possible D gene is TRBD1 (5 bases). The V gene's germline CDR1 is SGHDT and CDR2 YYEEEE. The CDR3 totals 15 residues. V was shortened by 0 bases and J by 4 bases, with 13 bases between the two germline ends.

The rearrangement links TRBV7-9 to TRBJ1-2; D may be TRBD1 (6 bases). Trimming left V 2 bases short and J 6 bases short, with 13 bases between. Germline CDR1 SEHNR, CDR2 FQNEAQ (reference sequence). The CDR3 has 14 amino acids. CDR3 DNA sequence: TGTGCCAGCAGCTTACAGGGCGGGGGCCATGGCTACACCTTC. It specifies CASSLQGGGHGYTF.

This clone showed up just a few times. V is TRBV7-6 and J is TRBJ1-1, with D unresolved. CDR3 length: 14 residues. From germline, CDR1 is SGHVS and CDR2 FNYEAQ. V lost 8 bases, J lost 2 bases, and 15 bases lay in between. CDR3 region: CASAPSDGNTEAFF. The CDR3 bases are TGTGCCAGCGCTCCGTCGGACGGAAACACTGAAGCTTTCTTT. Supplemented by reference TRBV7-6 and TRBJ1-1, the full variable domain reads GAGVSQSPRYKVTKRGQDVALRCDPISGHVSLYWYRQALGQGPEFLTYFNYEAQQDKSGLPNDRFSAERPEGSISTLTIQRTEQRDSAMYRCASAPSDGNTEAFFGQGTRLTVV.

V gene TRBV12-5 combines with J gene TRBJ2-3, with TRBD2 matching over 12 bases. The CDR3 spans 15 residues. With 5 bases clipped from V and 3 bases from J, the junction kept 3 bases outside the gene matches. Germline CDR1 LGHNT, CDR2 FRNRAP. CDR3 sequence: CASGLGLAGTDTQYF. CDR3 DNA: TGTGCTAGTGGTCTCGGACTAGCGGGGACAGATACGCAGTATTTT.

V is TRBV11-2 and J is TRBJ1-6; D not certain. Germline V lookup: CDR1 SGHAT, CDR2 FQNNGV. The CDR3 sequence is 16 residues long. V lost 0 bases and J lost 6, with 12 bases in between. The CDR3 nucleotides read TGTGCCAGCAGCTTAGATACGACGGACTCTAATTCACCCCTCCACTTT. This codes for CASSLDTTDSNSPLHF.

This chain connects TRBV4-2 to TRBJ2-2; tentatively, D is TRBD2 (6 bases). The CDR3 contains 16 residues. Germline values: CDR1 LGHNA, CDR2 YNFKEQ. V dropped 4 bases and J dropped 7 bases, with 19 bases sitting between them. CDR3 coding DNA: TGTGCCAGCAGCCCCCAAGGAGGGGCGTTAGGCGGGGAGCTGTTTTTT. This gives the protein CASSPQGGALGGELFF.

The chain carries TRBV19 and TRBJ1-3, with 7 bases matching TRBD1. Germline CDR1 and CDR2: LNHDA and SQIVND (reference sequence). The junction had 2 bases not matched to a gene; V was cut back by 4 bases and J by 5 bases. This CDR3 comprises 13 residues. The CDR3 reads CASSRTGRNTIYF. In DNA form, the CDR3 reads TGTGCCAGTAGTAGGACAGGACGAAACACCATATATTTT.

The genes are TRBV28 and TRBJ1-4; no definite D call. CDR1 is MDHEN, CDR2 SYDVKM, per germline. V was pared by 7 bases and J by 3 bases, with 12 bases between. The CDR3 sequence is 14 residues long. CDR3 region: CASMGGRSNEKLFF. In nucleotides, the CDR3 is TGTGCCAGCATGGGCGGAAGGTCTAATGAAAAACTGTTTTTT.

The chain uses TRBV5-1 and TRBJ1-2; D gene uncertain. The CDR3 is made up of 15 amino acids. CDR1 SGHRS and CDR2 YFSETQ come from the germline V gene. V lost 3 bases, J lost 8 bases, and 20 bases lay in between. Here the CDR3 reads CASSSRISALGGYTF. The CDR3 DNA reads TGCGCCAGCAGCTCTAGAATTTCCGCTCTCGGAGGCTACACCTTC.

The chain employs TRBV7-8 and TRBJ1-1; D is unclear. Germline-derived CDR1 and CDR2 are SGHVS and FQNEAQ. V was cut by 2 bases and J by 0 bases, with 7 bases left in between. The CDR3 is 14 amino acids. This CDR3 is CASSLLGMNTEAFF. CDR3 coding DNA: TGTGCCAGCAGCTTATTAGGGATGAACACTGAAGCTTTCTTT.

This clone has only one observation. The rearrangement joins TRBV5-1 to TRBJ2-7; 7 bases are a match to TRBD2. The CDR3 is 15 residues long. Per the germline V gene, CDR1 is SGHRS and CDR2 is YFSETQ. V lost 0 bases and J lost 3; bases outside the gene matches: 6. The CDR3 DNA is TGCGCCAGCAGCTTGGGGGGGGGAAATATCTACGAGCAGTACTTC. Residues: CASSLGGGNIYEQYF.

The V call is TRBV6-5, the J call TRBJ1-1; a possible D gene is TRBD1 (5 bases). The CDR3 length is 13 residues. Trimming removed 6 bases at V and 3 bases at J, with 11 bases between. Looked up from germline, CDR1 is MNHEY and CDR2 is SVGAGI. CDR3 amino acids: CASRSGPHTEAFF. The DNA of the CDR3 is TGTGCCAGCAGGTCGGGACCCCACACTGAAGCTTTCTTT.

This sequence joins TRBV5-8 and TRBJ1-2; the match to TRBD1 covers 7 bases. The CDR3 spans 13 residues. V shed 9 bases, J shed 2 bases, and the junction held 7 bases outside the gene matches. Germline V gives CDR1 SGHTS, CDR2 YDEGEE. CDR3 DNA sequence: TGTGCCACCCTTTGGGACAGCAACTATGGCTACACCTTC. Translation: CATLWDSNYGYTF.

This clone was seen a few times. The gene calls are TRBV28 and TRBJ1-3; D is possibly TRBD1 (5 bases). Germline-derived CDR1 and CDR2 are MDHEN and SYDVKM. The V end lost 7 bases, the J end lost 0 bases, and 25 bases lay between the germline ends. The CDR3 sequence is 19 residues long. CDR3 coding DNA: TGTGCCAGCAATTTTCTCGGCCAGGGTACCTCTGGCTCTGGAAACACCATATATTTT. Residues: CASNFLGQGTSGSGNTIYF.

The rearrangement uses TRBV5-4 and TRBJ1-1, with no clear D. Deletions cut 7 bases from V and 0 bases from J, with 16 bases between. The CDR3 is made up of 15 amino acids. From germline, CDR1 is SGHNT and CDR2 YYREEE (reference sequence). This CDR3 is CASWVSLALNTEAFF. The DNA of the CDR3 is TGTGCCAGCTGGGTTAGTCTAGCTTTGAACACTGAAGCTTTCTTT.

The CDR3 coding sequence is TGCGCCAGCACGAGCCAAGTGGGACAGTTTCAGAACACTGAAGCTTTCTTT. Its protein product is CASTSQVGQFQNTEAFF. V usage is TRBV4-3 and J usage is TRBJ1-1, with 7 positions matching TRBD1. Unmatched junction bases numbered 15, after V lost 7 bases and J lost 1 base. The germline V gene has CDR1 LGHNA and CDR2 YSLEER. CDR3 length: 17 amino acids.

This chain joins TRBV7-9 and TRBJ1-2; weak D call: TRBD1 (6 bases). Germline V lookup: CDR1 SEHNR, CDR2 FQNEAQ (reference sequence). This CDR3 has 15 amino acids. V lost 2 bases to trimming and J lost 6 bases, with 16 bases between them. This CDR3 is CASSLQIGGGDGYTF. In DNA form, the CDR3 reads TGTGCCAGCAGCTTACAGATCGGGGGGGGCGATGGCTACACCTTC.

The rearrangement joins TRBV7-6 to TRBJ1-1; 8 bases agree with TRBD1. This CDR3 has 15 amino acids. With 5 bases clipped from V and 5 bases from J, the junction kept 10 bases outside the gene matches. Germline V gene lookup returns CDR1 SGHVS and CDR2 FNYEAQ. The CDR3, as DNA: TGTGCCAGCAGCCCATACACAGGGGGTACAACTGAAGCTTTCTTT. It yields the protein CASSPYTGGTTEAFF.

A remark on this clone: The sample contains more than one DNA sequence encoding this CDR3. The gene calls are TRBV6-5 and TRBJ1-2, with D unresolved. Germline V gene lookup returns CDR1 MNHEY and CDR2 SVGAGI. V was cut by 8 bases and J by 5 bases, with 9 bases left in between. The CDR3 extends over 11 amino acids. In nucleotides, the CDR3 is TGTGCCAGCCGGTTTTTGTATGGCTACACCTTC. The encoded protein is CASRFLYGYTF.

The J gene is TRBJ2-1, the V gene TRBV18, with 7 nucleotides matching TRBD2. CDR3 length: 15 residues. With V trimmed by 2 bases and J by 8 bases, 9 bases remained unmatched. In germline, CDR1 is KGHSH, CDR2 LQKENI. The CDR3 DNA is TGTGCCAGCTCACCAGGGGAGGGCAGTCCGGATGAGCAGTTCTTC. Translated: CASSPGEGSPDEQFF.

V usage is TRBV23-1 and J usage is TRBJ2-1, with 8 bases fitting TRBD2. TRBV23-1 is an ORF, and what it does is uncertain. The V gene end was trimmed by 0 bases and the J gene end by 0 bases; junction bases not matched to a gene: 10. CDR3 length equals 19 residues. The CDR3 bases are TGCGCCAGCAGTCAATCGGCGGGGGGTTCCTTGAGCTCCTACAATGAGCAGTTCTTC. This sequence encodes CASSQSAGGSLSSYNEQFF.

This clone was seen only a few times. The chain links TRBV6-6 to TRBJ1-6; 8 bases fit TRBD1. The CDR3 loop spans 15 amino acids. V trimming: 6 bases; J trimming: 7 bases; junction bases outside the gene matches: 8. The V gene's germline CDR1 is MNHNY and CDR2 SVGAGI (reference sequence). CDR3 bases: TGTGCCAGCAGACTGGGACAGGTTGAGAATTCACCCCTCCACTTT. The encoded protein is CASRLGQVENSPLHF.